The clone carrying this T cell receptor beta chain was counted between two and nine times. Its specificity is not known. In germline, CDR1 is SGHAT, CDR2 FQNNGV. The length of the CDR3 is 18 residues. V was clipped by 5 bases and J by 6 bases; unmatched bases: 16. The data derive from a study of T cells after yellow fever vaccination. In the study overall: SMART-Seq v4 Ultra Low Input prepared the low-cell-number fractions. Findings of the study overall: The bulk population could contribute abundant contaminating clonotypes to FACS-sorted repertoires. The booster response re-showed most primary clones: around 97% CD4, around 90% CD8.

Template-switching 5'RACE yielded the TCR cDNA; a universal primer site and UMIs were added in the process. TCRdb processed the 5' RACE reads anew with MiXCR; each CDR3 protein has one entry. The repertoire holds 510,000 or so distinct CDR3 sequences, less than 20% seen once, with approximately 15% in the top ten. This chain links TRBV11-2 with TRBJ2-2; 9 bases fit TRBD2. The clonotype comes from a young man who received the YFV17D yellow fever vaccine. Material: PBMCs, obtained 15 days after the yellow fever booster vaccination. CDR3 sequence reads: CASSRRLPGLADSGELFF. CDR3 in DNA: TGTGCCAGCAGCCGAAGACTACCGGGACTAGCCGATTCCGGGGAGCTGTTTTTT.